Shown below are 27 T cell receptor beta chains from a single sample sequenced in a study of blood T cell repertoires in COVID-19. Using immunoSEQ multiplex PCR, the repertoire was profiled, and TCRdb retains in-frame clones only, with some absent. The data hold 100,000 to 150,000 clones, with roughly 69% observed a single time. Sequenced sample: peripheral blood. The receptors come from a woman aged 70-85 years with acute or convalescent COVID-19.

The CDR3 sequence: CASSSNRGGSPLHF. The CDR3 DNA reads TGTGCCAGCAGTTCGAACAGGGGAGGCTCACCCCTCCACTTT. The gene calls are TRBV27 and TRBJ1-6; 7 bases fit TRBD1. V gave up 4 bases and J gave up 10 bases; unmatched junction bases: 7. Looked up from germline, CDR1 is MNHEY and CDR2 is SMNVEV (reference sequence). This CDR3 contains 14 residues.

The chain carries TRBV27 and TRBJ1-4, with 9 nucleotides matching TRBD1. V shed 6 bases, J shed 5 bases, and the junction held 4 bases outside the gene matches. The CDR3 length is 14 residues. CDR1 and CDR2 from the germline V gene are MNHEY and SMNVEV (reference sequence). CDR3 in amino acids: CASSSGTGNEKLFF. CDR3 DNA sequence: TGTGCCAGCAGCTCCGGGACAGGGAATGAAAAACTGTTTTTT.

The chain is built from TRBV5-5 and TRBJ2-2; 9 positions agree with TRBD1. The germline gives CDR1 SGHKS, CDR2 YYEKEE (reference sequence). The CDR3 length is 16 residues. The V segment lost 6 bases and the J segment 6 bases; nucleotides outside the gene matches: 12. For the CDR3, the DNA is TGTGCCAGCACCACAACAGGGGGCGCTGGCCCCGGGGAGCTGTTTTTT. As protein: CASTTTGGAGPGELFF. Full variable domain (rest looked up from reference TRBV5-5 and TRBJ2-2): DAGVTQSPTHLIKTRGQQVTLRCSPISGHKSVSWYQQVLGQGPQFIFQYYEKEERGRGNFPDRFSARQFPNYSSELNVNALLLGDSALYLCASTTTGGAGPGELFFGEGSRLTVL.

The gene calls are TRBV30 and TRBJ2-1; D perhaps matches TRBD2 (5 bases). The V end lost 3 bases, the J end lost 8 bases, and 17 bases lay between the germline ends. The CDR3 is made up of 14 amino acids. The V gene's germline CDR1 is GTSNPN and CDR2 SVGIG (reference sequence). The CDR3 loop is CAWSAGQGSDEQFF. CDR3 DNA sequence: TGTGCCTGGAGCGCCGGGCAAGGGAGCGATGAGCAGTTCTTC.

The J gene is TRBJ2-3, the V gene TRBV11-3; a weak D match, TRBD2 (7 bases). The V and J ends lost 1 base and 5 bases respectively, with 16 bases between them. In germline, CDR1 is SGHNT, CDR2 YENEEA. The CDR3 runs to 16 residues. The CDR3 bases are TGTGCCAGCAGCTTAGGGGGCGGGGGCGCCCTAGATACGCAGTATTTT. It yields the protein CASSLGGGGALDTQYF.

This rearrangement joins TRBV12-3 or TRBV12-4 to TRBJ1-2; 7 bases are a match to TRBD1. V trimming: 6 bases; J trimming: 7 bases; junction bases outside the gene matches: 8. This CDR3 has 13 amino acids. The CDR3 spells CASRQGQLGGYTF. Written as DNA, the CDR3 is TGTGCCAGCAGACAGGGGCAACTGGGTGGCTACACCTTC.

DNA for the CDR3: TGTGCCAGCAGCTTATGGCAGGGTGTGGGCTACACCTTC. It translates to CASSLWQGVGYTF. The V gene is TRBV11-2, the J gene TRBJ1-2; tentatively, D is TRBD1 (5 bases). Germline CDR1 SGHAT, CDR2 FQNNGV. Trimming shortened V by 2 bases and J by 8 bases, and 12 bases separated the two germline ends. The CDR3 totals 13 residues. The whole variable domain, remainder taken from reference TRBV11-2 and TRBJ1-2, is EAGVAQSPRYKIIEKRQSVAFWCNPISGHATLYWYQQILGQGPKLLIQFQNNGVVDDSQLPKDRFSAERLKGVDSTLKIQPAKLEDSAVYLCASSLWQGVGYTFGSGTRLTVV.

V gene TRBV2 combines with J gene TRBJ2-1; TRBD2 matches 11 bases. CDR3 length: 13 residues. CDR1 SNHLY and CDR2 FYNNEI come from the germline V gene. The V segment lost 9 bases and the J segment 6 bases; nucleotides outside the gene matches: 4. In DNA form, the CDR3 reads TGTGCCAGTATAGCGGGGGGGCGCAATGAGCAGTTCTTC. The encoded protein is CASIAGGRNEQFF.

CDR3: CASSFSGSPSYEQYF. The CDR3 DNA follows: TGTGCCAGCAGCTTTAGCGGGAGTCCCTCCTACGAGCAGTACTTC. V is TRBV7-8 and J is TRBJ2-7, with TRBD2 matching 9 bases. The germline V gene has CDR1 SGHVS and CDR2 FQNEAQ. The CDR3 consists of 15 residues. The J segment lost 0 bases and the V segment lost 3 bases, leaving 3 bases of the junction unmatched.

This clone was detected only a few times. The chain combines TRBV4-1 with TRBJ2-7, with 7 bases that match TRBD2. The ends lost 3 bases at V and 0 bases at J; junction bases unmatched: 2. Germline V gives CDR1 MGHRA, CDR2 YSYEKL. The CDR3 has 14 residues. CDR3 nucleotide sequence: TGCGCCAGCAGCCAGGGGGGGTCCTCCTACGAGCAGTACTTC. Translating gives CASSQGGSSYEQYF.

The rearrangement joins TRBV14 to TRBJ2-3; TRBD2 might be the D (6 bases). V was trimmed by 0 bases and J by 1 base, leaving 11 bases between them. The germline V gene encodes CDR1 SGHDN and CDR2 FVKESK. The CDR3 extends over 16 amino acids. CDR3: CASSQERGLGTDTQYF. DNA of the CDR3: TGTGCCAGCAGCCAAGAACGGGGGTTAGGCACAGATACGCAGTATTTT.

This clone was recorded a few times. The chain carries TRBV7-9 and TRBJ2-1; 8 bases agree with TRBD2. CDR1 is SEHNR and CDR2 is FQNEAQ in the germline V gene (reference sequence). The CDR3 is 15 amino acids. With V trimmed by 5 bases and J by 9 bases, 12 bases remained unmatched. The CDR3 DNA is TGTGCCAGCAGCGAATATAGCGGGACTCCCCCTGAGCAGTTCTTC. The encoded protein is CASSEYSGTPPEQFF.

The rearrangement links TRBV10-1 to TRBJ2-7; TRBD1 might be the D (7 bases). Per germline, CDR1 WNHNN and CDR2 SYGVQD (reference sequence). Between the trimmed V and J ends, which lost 11 bases and 7 bases, there was a span of 12 bases. The CDR3 consists of 10 residues. The CDR3 nucleotides read TGCGCCCCCAGGGGGGCAGAGCAGTACTTC. This sequence encodes CAPRGAEQYF.

This clone has only a few counts. In DNA, the CDR3 is TGTGCCAGTAGTCGAAGCGGGGGACCCTACAATGAGCAGTTCTTC. Its protein is CASSRSGGPYNEQFF. This chain joins TRBV19 and TRBJ2-1, with 8 bases identical to TRBD2. The CDR3 has 15 residues. Germline loops: CDR1 LNHDA, CDR2 SQIVND (reference sequence). V was pared by 5 bases and J by 2 bases, with 5 bases of the junction left unmatched.

The J gene is TRBJ2-2, the V gene TRBV5-6, with 13 bases identical to TRBD2. Germline values: CDR1 SGHDT, CDR2 YYEEEE. The J segment lost 8 bases and the V segment lost 1 base, leaving 5 bases of the junction unmatched. The CDR3 contains 16 residues. The CDR3 nucleotides are TGTGCCAGCAGCTTGCGACTAGCGGGGGGCCTAGGGGAGCTGTTTTTT. Protein sequence: CASSLRLAGGLGELFF.

V is TRBV10-3 and J is TRBJ1-1, with 8 bases aligning to TRBD1. Germline CDR1 is ENHRY and CDR2 is SYGVKD. Unmatched junction bases numbered 4, after V lost 6 bases and J lost 4 bases. This CDR3 is 13 amino acids long. CDR3 loop: CAIRGTGGTEAFF. CDR3 nucleotides: TGTGCCATCAGGGGCACAGGGGGCACTGAAGCTTTCTTT.

V usage is TRBV12-5 and J usage is TRBJ1-4; TRBD1 is a possible D gene (6 bases). CDR1 and CDR2 from the germline V gene are LGHNT and FRNRAP. The CDR3 has 17 amino acids. V was cut by 0 bases and J by 3 bases, with 14 bases left in between. DNA for the CDR3: TGTGCTAGTGGTTTGGTAAACAGGGTCTTTGCTAATGAAAAACTGTTTTTT. This translates into CASGLVNRVFANEKLFF.

The genes are TRBV7-2 and TRBJ2-5, with 7 bases identical to TRBD2. This CDR3 has 15 amino acids. V lost 1 base, J lost 5 bases, and 7 bases stayed unmatched. Germline V lookup: CDR1 SGHTA, CDR2 FQGNSA. The CDR3 DNA reads as TGTGCCAGCAGCTTAGAGGGGAGGGTATGGGAGACCCAGTACTTC. It codes for CASSLEGRVWETQYF.

The CDR3 spells CSAAKAGGPHEQYF. As DNA, the CDR3 is TGCAGCGCAGCTAAGGCGGGAGGGCCCCACGAGCAGTACTTC. The chain links TRBV29-1 to TRBJ2-7; 9 nucleotides align to TRBD2. The V gene end was trimmed by 7 bases and the J gene end by 5 bases; junction bases not matched to a gene: 12. This CDR3 is 14 amino acids long. CDR1 SQVTM and CDR2 ANQGSEA come from the germline V gene.

The rearrangement links TRBV6-5 to TRBJ2-1; no clear D gene. V was trimmed by 5 bases and J by 11 bases, leaving 19 bases between them. The germline V gene has CDR1 MNHEY and CDR2 SVGAGI. The CDR3 covers 14 residues. In nucleotides, the CDR3 is TGTGCCAGCAGTACTGGTTTCGGGTCCAAGCAGCAGTTCTTC. It encodes CASSTGFGSKQQFF.

This clone was counted a few times. The V call is TRBV24-1, the J call TRBJ1-1; 7 bases align to TRBD1. Germline lookup yields CDR1 KGHDR and CDR2 SFDVKD. This CDR3 region has 14 residues. The ends lost 0 bases at V and 7 bases at J; junction bases unmatched: 4. DNA for the CDR3: TGTGCCACCAGTGATTTGGACAGGGTGCTTGAAGCTTTCTTT. Translation: CATSDLDRVLEAFF.

The CDR3 loop is CASSLSHSYEQYF. CDR3 nucleotides: TGCGCCAGCAGCCTATCCCATTCCTACGAGCAGTACTTC. The chain carries TRBV5-1 and TRBJ2-7; unclear D gene. Trimming stripped 4 bases from V and 1 base from J, with 9 bases between. The CDR3 runs 13 residues. Germline CDR1 reads SGHRS; CDR2 reads YFSETQ.

The chain carries TRBV6-1 and TRBJ1-2; D may be TRBD1 (5 bases). Trimming shortened V by 3 bases and J by 4 bases, and 15 bases separated the two germline ends. The CDR3 length is 15 residues. The germline gives CDR1 MNHNS, CDR2 SASEGT. CDR3 nucleotide sequence: TGTGCCAGCAGTGAGGGGGGAGGCAGGCTCTATGGCTACACCTTC. Encoded protein: CASSEGGGRLYGYTF.

This chain uses TRBV6-5 with TRBJ2-5; D might be TRBD1 (6 bases). CDR1 is MNHEY, CDR2 SVGAGI, per germline. The CDR3 is 12 residues long. V dropped 4 bases and J dropped 5 bases, with 8 bases sitting between them. CDR3 DNA sequence: TGTGCCAGCAGTTTTAGGGGGGAGACCCAGTACTTC. Encoded protein: CASSFRGETQYF.

The rearrangement links TRBV5-1 to TRBJ2-5; 8 nucleotides match TRBD2. The germline gives CDR1 SGHRS, CDR2 YFSETQ. V trimming: 0 bases; J trimming: 4 bases; junction bases outside the gene matches: 2. This CDR3 is 14 amino acids long. This CDR3 reads CASSLELAGETQYF. DNA of the CDR3: TGCGCCAGCAGCTTGGAGCTAGCGGGAGAGACCCAGTACTTC.

This clone was detected only once. The genes are TRBV27 and TRBJ1-1; D is undetermined. CDR3 length: 16 amino acids. V gave up 6 bases and J gave up 3 bases, with 20 bases separating them. The germline V gene encodes CDR1 MNHEY and CDR2 SMNVEV (reference sequence). The CDR3 DNA reads TGTGCCAGCAGCCCGAGGGCTTTGACAAGGGACACTGAAGCTTTCTTT. Its protein is CASSPRALTRDTEAFF.

The chain joins TRBV5-1 to TRBJ1-6, with D perhaps matching TRBD1 (5 bases). Germline V CDR1 and CDR2: SGHRS, YFSETQ. The V end lost 0 bases, the J end lost 6 bases, and 10 bases lay between the germline ends. This CDR3 has 15 amino acids. This CDR3 is CASSLAGDSNSPLHF. In DNA, the CDR3 is TGCGCCAGCAGCTTGGCGGGGGATAGTAATTCACCCCTCCACTTT.